The rows below give T cell receptor beta chains drawn from one sample of a study of T cell responses to AZD1222 COVID-19 vaccine. Generated by immunoSEQ multiplex PCR, the TCRdb table keeps only in-frame clones and is missing some. This table has tens of thousands of clones, 75% to 90% appearing once. The specimen was peripheral blood, collected on day 0 of AZD1222 vaccination. All receptors derive from an adult in good health. Both conserved end residues are part of each CDR3. The order of the fields is J gene, D gene, clone size, V gene, CDR3 protein, CDR3 DNA. A D gene is named only where the DNA matches it firmly. Clone size, where shown, is once, few, many, or a class for clones that have expanded.

J: TRBJ1-4
D: TRBD1
size: NA
V: TRBV11-2
CDR3: CASSLDRGADEKLFF
DNA: TGTGCCAGCAGCCTTGACAGGGGAGCGGATGAAAAACTGTTTTTT

J: TRBJ1-4
D: TRBD1
size: once
V: TRBV7-9
CDR3: CASSSSTGEEKLFF
DNA: TGTGCCAGCAGCTCTTCGACAGGGGAGGAAAAACTGTTTTTT

J: TRBJ2-7
D: NA
size: NA
V: TRBV7-2
CDR3: CASSSNWDSPEYF
DNA: TGTGCCAGCAGCTCGAACTGGGACTCTCCGGAGTACTTC

J: TRBJ1-2
D: NA
size: NA
V: TRBV11-3
CDR3: CASSPRRVGGYTF
DNA: TGTGCCAGCAGCCCGCGGAGGGTTGGGGGCTACACCTTC

J: TRBJ2-1
D: TRBD2
size: NA
V: TRBV7-6
CDR3: CASSLAGTSGDEQFF
DNA: TGTGCCAGCAGCTTAGCCGGGACTAGCGGCGATGAGCAGTTCTTC

J: TRBJ1-1
D: NA
size: NA
V: TRBV30
CDR3: CAWSKTGLNTEAFF
DNA: TGTGCCTGGAGTAAGACAGGCTTGAACACTGAAGCTTTCTTT

J: TRBJ1-6
D: TRBD1
size: NA
V: TRBV6-5
CDR3: CASTVTGGSNSPLHF
DNA: TGTGCCAGCACCGTGACAGGGGGAAGTAATTCACCCCTCCACTTT

J: TRBJ2-1
D: NA
size: NA
V: TRBV7-9
CDR3: CASSSQVGGRNEQFF
DNA: TGTGCCAGCAGCTCCCAGGTCGGGGGGCGGAATGAGCAGTTCTTC

J: TRBJ1-4
D: NA
size: NA
V: TRBV4-2
CDR3: CASSPGRWGATNEKLFF
DNA: TGTGCCAGCAGCCCGGGGAGGTGGGGGGCAACTAATGAAAAACTGTTTTTT

J: TRBJ1-5
D: NA
size: NA
V: TRBV7-8
CDR3: CASSLLGQGRQPQHF
DNA: TGTGCCAGCAGCTTGTTGGGTCAGGGACGACAGCCCCAGCATTTT

J: TRBJ2-1
D: TRBD2
size: NA
V: TRBV25-1
CDR3: CASSRAGGRGSYNEQFF
DNA: TGTGCCAGCAGTCGAGCGGGAGGCCGAGGCTCCTACAATGAGCAGTTCTTC

J: TRBJ1-3
D: NA
size: NA
V: TRBV7-6
CDR3: CASSSGQGNTIYF
DNA: TGTGCCAGCAGCTCCGGACAGGGAAACACCATATATTTT

J: TRBJ2-1
D: TRBD2
size: NA
V: TRBV6-5
CDR3: CASRQGLAGVNEQFF
DNA: TGTGCCAGCAGGCAAGGACTAGCGGGAGTCAATGAGCAGTTCTTC

J: TRBJ1-2
D: TRBD1
size: NA
V: TRBV7-3
CDR3: CASSLGTGGEIYGYTF
DNA: TGTGCCAGCAGCCTAGGGACAGGGGGAGAAATCTATGGCTACACCTTC

J: TRBJ1-1
D: TRBD1
size: NA
V: TRBV6-5
CDR3: CASSPTGVGTEAFF
DNA: TGTGCCAGCAGTCCAACAGGGGTCGGCACTGAAGCTTTCTTT

J: TRBJ2-7
D: NA
size: NA
V: TRBV14
CDR3: CASSQELGLNYEQYF
DNA: TGTGCCAGCAGCCAAGAACTCGGTCTAAACTACGAGCAGTACTTC

J: TRBJ1-1
D: NA
size: NA
V: TRBV14
CDR3: CASSSRIGEINTEAFF
DNA: TGTGCCAGCAGCTCAAGAATAGGGGAAATAAACACTGAAGCTTTCTTT

J: TRBJ1-4
D: TRBD1
size: NA
V: TRBV19
CDR3: CASSIGGQTNEKLFF
DNA: TGTGCCAGTAGTATAGGGGGACAGACTAATGAAAAACTGTTTTTT

J: TRBJ2-7
D: TRBD1
size: NA
V: TRBV5-4
CDR3: CASSLRGTGAYEQYF
DNA: TGTGCCAGCAGCTTGCGAGGGACAGGGGCCTACGAGCAGTACTTC

J: TRBJ1-1
D: NA
size: NA
V: TRBV5-1
CDR3: CASNPRGHSPSGTEAFF
DNA: TGCGCCAGCAACCCCCGGGGACATTCTCCTTCGGGCACTGAAGCTTTCTTT

J: TRBJ1-2
D: NA
size: NA
V: TRBV6-5
CDR3: CASSYPTGGKGYTF
DNA: TGTGCCAGCAGTTACCCGACGGGGGGTAAAGGCTACACCTTC

J: TRBJ1-1
D: NA
size: NA
V: TRBV6-4
CDR3: CASSDPLQGYPLGAFF
DNA: TGTGCCAGCAGTGACCCATTACAGGGTTATCCTCTTGGAGCTTTCTTT

J: TRBJ2-6
D: NA
size: NA
V: TRBV14
CDR3: CASSHSGRGANVLTF
DNA: TGTGCCAGCAGCCACTCCGGCCGTGGGGCCAACGTCCTGACTTTC

J: TRBJ1-2
D: TRBD1
size: NA
V: TRBV4-2
CDR3: CASSQAGQGHYGYTF
DNA: TGTGCCAGCAGCCAAGCCGGACAGGGACACTATGGCTACACCTTC

J: TRBJ1-1
D: TRBD1
size: NA
V: TRBV29-1
CDR3: CSTDRGTRTEAFF
DNA: TGCAGCACCGACAGGGGGACGCGGACTGAAGCTTTCTTT

J: TRBJ1-2
D: NA
size: few
V: TRBV18
CDR3: CASSPGAGDLDGYTF
DNA: TGTGCCAGCTCACCAGGGGCGGGGGACCTGGATGGCTACACCTTC

J: TRBJ1-2
D: NA
size: NA
V: TRBV9
CDR3: CASSVAVGEKDYGYTF
DNA: TGTGCCAGCAGCGTAGCCGTCGGGGAAAAAGACTATGGCTACACCTTC

J: TRBJ2-1
D: NA
size: NA
V: TRBV11-2
CDR3: CASSLEQDSYNEQFF
DNA: TGTGCCAGCAGCTTAGAACAGGATAGCTACAATGAGCAGTTCTTC

J: TRBJ1-2
D: TRBD1
size: NA
V: TRBV2
CDR3: CASSTTTGNYGYTF
DNA: TGTGCCAGCAGTACGACGACAGGGAACTATGGCTACACCTTC

J: TRBJ2-3
D: TRBD2
size: NA
V: TRBV5-4
CDR3: CASSLEVAGVADTQYF
DNA: TGTGCCAGCAGCCTTGAGGTAGCGGGAGTTGCAGATACGCAGTATTTT

J: TRBJ2-1
D: TRBD1
size: NA
V: TRBV27
CDR3: CASNKGDRYYNEQFF
DNA: TGTGCCAGCAACAAAGGGGACAGGTATTACAATGAGCAGTTCTTC

J: TRBJ2-5
D: TRBD1
size: few
V: TRBV18
CDR3: CASSLLGQSSETQYF
DNA: TGTGCCAGCTCACTGTTGGGACAGTCGTCCGAGACCCAGTACTTC

J: TRBJ2-3
D: NA
size: NA
V: TRBV2
CDR3: CASSDGFGDTQYF
DNA: TGTGCCAGCAGTGACGGGTTCGGGGATACGCAGTATTTT

J: TRBJ1-5
D: TRBD1
size: NA
V: TRBV12-5
CDR3: CASGLVLGQGVGSNQPQHF
DNA: TGTGCTAGTGGTTTGGTACTCGGACAGGGTGTCGGTAGCAATCAGCCCCAGCATTTT

J: TRBJ2-1
D: NA
size: NA
V: TRBV6-2/TRBV6-3
CDR3: CASSSYTTTYNEQFF
DNA: TGTGCCAGCAGTTCGTATACTACTACCTACAATGAGCAGTTCTTC

J: TRBJ1-6
D: NA
size: NA
V: TRBV5-6
CDR3: CASSQRTGNSPLHF
DNA: TGTGCCAGCAGCCAAAGGACTGGTAATTCACCCCTCCACTTT

J: TRBJ1-1
D: NA
size: NA
V: TRBV3-1/TRBV3-2
CDR3: CASSQGTSIEAFF
DNA: TGTGCCAGCAGCCAAGGAACCAGTATAGAAGCTTTCTTT

J: TRBJ2-1
D: TRBD2
size: NA
V: TRBV6-2/TRBV6-3
CDR3: CASSTGTTYNEQFF
DNA: TGTGCCAGCAGTACCGGGACTACCTACAATGAGCAGTTCTTC

J: TRBJ2-2
D: TRBD2
size: NA
V: TRBV28
CDR3: CASRPIAGVGGELFF
DNA: TGTGCCAGCAGGCCGATAGCGGGAGTGGGCGGGGAGCTGTTTTTT

J: TRBJ1-4
D: NA
size: NA
V: TRBV12-3/TRBV12-4
CDR3: CATGMGAEKLFF
DNA: TGTGCCACCGGGATGGGGGCGGAAAAACTGTTTTTT

J: TRBJ2-3
D: TRBD2
size: NA
V: TRBV7-2
CDR3: CASSSLETSGFDTQYF
DNA: TGTGCCAGCAGCTCTCTTGAGACTAGCGGGTTTGATACGCAGTATTTT

J: TRBJ1-1
D: NA
size: NA
V: TRBV29-1
CDR3: CSAPGTANTEAFF
DNA: TGCAGCGCCCCCGGGACGGCGAACACTGAAGCTTTCTTT

J: TRBJ1-1
D: NA
size: once
V: TRBV11-2
CDR3: CASSLERGTEAFF
DNA: TGTGCCAGCAGCTTGGAAAGGGGAACTGAAGCTTTCTTT

J: TRBJ2-7
D: TRBD1
size: NA
V: TRBV2
CDR3: CASRLDRSSYEQYF
DNA: TGTGCCAGCAGGCTGGACAGGAGCTCCTACGAGCAGTACTTC

J: TRBJ2-7
D: TRBD1
size: NA
V: TRBV19
CDR3: CASSIDLLRTGGSEQYF
DNA: TGTGCCAGTAGTATAGATCTGCTGAGGACAGGGGGGTCCGAGCAGTACTTC

J: TRBJ2-3
D: TRBD2
size: NA
V: TRBV29-1
CDR3: CSYLPRTSPTDTQYF
DNA: TGCAGCTATCTTCCGAGGACTAGTCCCACAGATACGCAGTATTTT

J: TRBJ1-3
D: NA
size: NA
V: TRBV6-5
CDR3: CASEWTTSGNTIYF
DNA: TGTGCCAGCGAGTGGACAACCTCTGGAAACACCATATATTTT

J: TRBJ2-3
D: NA
size: NA
V: TRBV19
CDR3: CASSRVAGNTDTQYF
DNA: TGTGCCAGTAGTAGAGTGGCGGGAAACACAGATACGCAGTATTTT

J: TRBJ1-1
D: NA
size: NA
V: TRBV28
CDR3: CASYGTEAFF
DNA: TGTGCCAGCTACGGGACTGAAGCTTTCTTT

J: TRBJ2-7
D: NA
size: NA
V: TRBV4-1
CDR3: CASSQESRRLASLYEQYF
DNA: TGCGCCAGCAGCCAAGAGTCCCGTCGGCTAGCGAGCCTCTACGAGCAGTACTTC

J: TRBJ1-1
D: NA
size: NA
V: TRBV28
CDR3: CASRTQGNTEAFF
DNA: TGTGCCAGCAGAACACAGGGGAACACTGAAGCTTTCTTT

J: TRBJ1-2
D: NA
size: NA
V: TRBV6-2/TRBV6-3
CDR3: CASSYVDSYTF
DNA: TGTGCCAGCAGTTACGTCGACAGCTACACCTTC

J: TRBJ2-7
D: NA
size: NA
V: TRBV6-6
CDR3: CASSYSRRSSYEQYF
DNA: TGTGCCAGCAGTTACTCGCGGCGGAGCTCCTACGAGCAGTACTTC

J: TRBJ2-4
D: NA
size: NA
V: TRBV6-1
CDR3: CASSGGFGRGKNIQYF
DNA: TGTGCCAGCAGTGGTGGGTTTGGACGGGGCAAAAACATTCAGTACTTC

J: TRBJ2-7
D: NA
size: NA
V: TRBV21-1
CDR3: CASSPPSVVWHYEQYF
DNA: TGTGCCAGCAGCCCACCCTCGGTGGTCTGGCACTACGAGCAGTACTTC

J: TRBJ1-2
D: NA
size: NA
V: TRBV6-1
CDR3: CASSAHSAGASYGYTF
DNA: TGTGCCAGCAGTGCGCATTCCGCGGGGGCCTCCTATGGCTACACCTTC

J: TRBJ2-5
D: NA
size: few
V: TRBV6-1
CDR3: CASSERRETQYF
DNA: TGTGCCAGCAGTGAAAGGCGGGAGACCCAGTACTTC

J: TRBJ2-5
D: TRBD2
size: NA
V: TRBV5-4
CDR3: CASSFSGGTQETQYF
DNA: TGTGCCAGCAGCTTTTCGGGGGGGACCCAAGAGACCCAGTACTTC

J: TRBJ2-1
D: NA
size: NA
V: TRBV29-1
CDR3: CSVESGGDEQFF
DNA: TGCAGCGTTGAAAGCGGTGGTGATGAGCAGTTCTTC

J: TRBJ2-2
D: TRBD1
size: NA
V: TRBV30
CDR3: CAWTVTGGYRSGELFF
DNA: TGTGCCTGGACCGTCACAGGGGGTTATCGGTCCGGGGAGCTGTTTTTT